This T cell receptor beta chain was identified during a study of T cell responses to AZD1222 COVID-19 vaccine (dated by TCRdb to 2020 to 2023). General notes on the study: AZD1222 recipients given second doses at about 4 weeks or at about 12 weeks were pooled, since spike-specific TCR depth and breadth were not found to differ between the two schedules. Enrollment into the trials was organized by age into subgroups of 18-55, 56-69 and 70-plus years, and those subgroups contained roughly 150, 30 and 60 TCR-sequenced participants, respectively. TCR sequencing covered approximately 230 trial participants: 200 to 220 given two doses of AZD1222 and 26 given two doses of MenACWY control vaccine.

The investigation overall reported the following: Because no samples from the day 14 peak response were available, repertoires could be characterized only after the peak T cell response. Participants were mostly white British, with more females than males. The authors suggested clonal diversity may have been underestimated. After two AZD1222 doses, both the breadth and the depth of spike-specific TCRs were significantly higher than at day 0 and than in MenACWY recipients. Conclusions about previously exposed vaccinees were limited because only six AZD1222 recipients were SARS-CoV-2 seropositive at baseline. In the small 56-69-year group, the increase in depth fell short of significance, most likely because of low power. Epitopes outside the regions mutated in the B.1.351 and B.1.1.7 variants were reportedly recognized by nearly half of the unique spike-specific TCRs. CD4 TCRs associated with the vaccine covered the entire spike protein, and the dominant responses were in regions 160-218 and 743-854.

This clone was found once. There is no known antigen for this receptor. No clone much larger than this one lies a single base away; base qualities are absent. The CDR3 regions of human TCRbeta chains were subjected to immunosequencing. In the source study's methods: TCRs in the repertoires were compared against a reference library of SARS-CoV-2-specific TCRs that had been generated with the MIRA antigen-specificity platform. Breadth meant the fraction of unique TCRs that were SARS-CoV-2-associated, whereas depth meant the fraction of total T cells that were SARS-CoV-2-associated. Using the MIRA data, each spike-specific TCR was assigned both to the spike region to which the TCR was reactive and to a CD4 or CD8 class. Log10-transformed breadth and depth values were compared by one-way ANOVA with Sidak's multiple comparisons tests. In its TCRdb copy, this immuneACCESS table keeps in-frame sequences only and misses some clones. Where compared with another copy, unresolved V genes explain less than half of these, and the others have no known cause. From that table come the V and J calls and clone size; the DNA was used to work out D and trimming. The sample has some 110,000 clones on record, roughly nine tenths of them singletons. Approximately 1.5% of the sample lies in the top ten.

The time point label of this sample denotes: baseline before first vaccination. The vaccinee samples were drawn from two UK trials, COV001 and COV002, one of which was a single-blind randomized controlled phase 2/3 trial testing AZD1222 (ChAdOx1 nCoV-19) in healthy adults. For TCRbeta chain sequencing, PBMC samples were collected from trial participants at day 0 and at day 28 after the second dose. The sample consisted of peripheral blood, taken on day 0 of AZD1222 vaccination. The TCR sequence derives from an adult in good health.

The CDR3 here reads CASSGSDRLLNTEAFF. The DNA sequence is as follows: TGTGCCAGTAGTGGCTCGGACAGGCTGCTGAACACTGAAGCTTTCTTT. The chain couples TRBV19 to TRBJ1-1, and 7 bases in between align with TRBD1. The CDR3 runs 16 amino acids, cysteine and phenylalanine included. Solely the CDR3 DNA is kept, with 48 bases framed from the first base. Trimming removed 5 bases from V and 0 bases from J; the gene matches leave 9 bases unexplained. The germline V gene (reference sequence) gives CDR1 as LNHDA and CDR2 as SQIVND. When the CDR3 is completed using the reference TRBV19 and TRBJ1-1 genes on either side, the full variable domain is DGGITQSPKYLFRKEGQNVTLSCEQNLNHDAMYWYRQDPGQGLRLIYYSQIVNDFQKGDIAEGYSVSREKKESFPLTVTSAQKNPTAFYLCASSGSDRLLNTEAFFGQGTRLTVV.